This TCR beta chain appears in the sequencing data of a study of T cell changes during pregnancy in multiple sclerosis. CDR3 length: 15 amino acids. Germline CDR1 is SGHVS and CDR2 is FQNEAQ. Trimming shortened V by 3 bases and J by 2 bases, and 14 bases separated the two germline ends. Clones were read by immunoSEQ multiplex PCR, and TCRdb kept only the in-frame ones, dropping some. The sample lists tens of thousands of clones, approximately 94% occurring once. This TCR came from a female donor with multiple sclerosis, enrolled in a pregnancy study. The specimen was peripheral blood, collected in the third trimester of pregnancy. The chain uses TRBV7-8 and TRBJ2-7; possible D gene TRBD2, 6 bases. CDR3 in amino acids: CASSFFTEGTYEQYF. The DNA for the CDR3 is TGTGCCAGCAGCTTTTTTACGGAGGGGACCTACGAGCAGTACTTC.